Presented here are 23 T cell receptor beta chains from one specimen sequenced in a study of shared clonotypes between healthy human individuals. Clones were read by immunoSEQ multiplex PCR, and TCRdb kept only the in-frame ones, dropping some. The sample holds more than 900,000 clones, about 84% seen once. The sequencing sample was made of memory CD4+ T cells from PBMCs. Subset in this sample: CD45RA-negative fraction. All receptors come from a man in his late teens or twenties in good health. Some clones in this sample may be carry-over from other donors' samples.

In its sample, this clone was seen a few times. The V and J genes are TRBV30 and TRBJ1-2; D not resolved. This CDR3 comprises 13 residues. CDR1 is GTSNPN and CDR2 is SVGIG in the germline V gene (reference sequence). V was cut by 0 bases and J by 2 bases, with 7 bases left in between. The DNA for the CDR3 is TGTGCCTGGAGTGTATTAACAAACTATGGCTACACCTTC. This encodes CAWSVLTNYGYTF.

This clone appeared a few times. Here the CDR3 DNA reads TGTGCCAGCAGCCGGACAGGGGTCTACAATGAGCAGTTCTTC. Translated: CASSRTGVYNEQFF. The V call is TRBV7-2, the J call TRBJ2-1, with 9 bases matching TRBD1. CDR1 and CDR2 from the germline V gene are SGHTA and FQGNSA. The CDR3 has 14 residues. The V segment lost 5 bases and the J segment 3 bases; nucleotides outside the gene matches: 2.

The CDR3 is CASSVGRQGASYEQYF. DNA of the CDR3: TGTGCCAGCAGCGTAGGGCGGCAGGGGGCGTCCTACGAGCAGTACTTC. This chain links TRBV9 with TRBJ2-7; TRBD1 matches 8 bases. The germline V gene encodes CDR1 SGDLS and CDR2 YYNGEE. CDR3 length: 16 residues. The ends lost 0 bases at V and 1 base at J; junction bases unmatched: 6.

The chain has TRBV6-5 and TRBJ1-2; D is possibly TRBD1 (5 bases). Per the germline V gene, CDR1 is MNHEY and CDR2 is SVGAGI. V dropped 2 bases and J dropped 6 bases, with 10 bases sitting between them. This CDR3 region has 13 residues. The CDR3 DNA reads as TGTGCCAGCAGTTACACCCAGGGAAATGGCTACACCTTC. It codes for CASSYTQGNGYTF.

This chain joins TRBV7-9 and TRBJ2-7; D perhaps matches TRBD2 (6 bases). Germline assignment: CDR1 SEHNR and CDR2 FQNEAQ (reference sequence). Trimming left V 6 bases short and J 5 bases short, with 23 bases between. This CDR3 contains 16 residues. The CDR3 loop is CASRPNRKGVADEQYF. CDR3 in DNA: TGTGCCAGCAGACCAAACCGAAAGGGCGTAGCGGACGAGCAGTACTTC. Based on the CDR3 plus reference TRBV7-9 and TRBJ2-7, the full variable domain is DTGVSQNPRHKITKRGQNVTFRCDPISEHNRLYWYRQTLGQGPEFLTYFQNEAQLEKSRLLSDRFSAERPKGSFSTLEIQRTEQGDSAMYLCASRPNRKGVADEQYFGPGTRLTVT.

The chain uses TRBV7-9 and TRBJ2-7; the match to TRBD2 covers 9 bases. CDR1 and CDR2 from the germline V gene are SEHNR and FQNEAQ (reference sequence). V shed 5 bases, J shed 2 bases, and the junction held 10 bases outside the gene matches. There are 16 residues in the CDR3. The CDR3 DNA reads TGTGCCAGCAGCCAACCCCGGCTAGCGGGGACCTACGAGCAGTACTTC. Protein sequence: CASSQPRLAGTYEQYF.

Regarding this clone: Other DNA sequences of this sample code for an identical CDR3. The chain's CDR3 is CASSSGQGYEQYF. For the CDR3, the DNA is TGTGCCAGCAGTTCTGGACAGGGGTACGAGCAGTACTTC. This chain uses TRBV28 with TRBJ2-7, with 9 nucleotides matching TRBD1. The V segment lost 4 bases and the J segment 4 bases; nucleotides outside the gene matches: 2. This CDR3 region has 13 residues. Germline values: CDR1 MDHEN, CDR2 SYDVKM.

The chain recombines TRBV27 with TRBJ2-7; 11 nucleotides line up with TRBD2. Germline CDR1 MNHEY, CDR2 SMNVEV (reference sequence). The CDR3 loop spans 15 amino acids. V shed 6 bases and J 2 bases; nucleotides not matched to a gene: 6. The CDR3 here is CASSPLAGATYEQYF. CDR3 in DNA: TGTGCCAGCAGCCCACTAGCGGGAGCGACCTACGAGCAGTACTTC.

The chain links TRBV2 to TRBJ2-7; D is undetermined. Germline V gives CDR1 SNHLY, CDR2 FYNNEI. Trimming took 4 bases from V and 6 from J, leaving 7 bases between them. This CDR3 is 11 amino acids long. CDR3 nucleotides: TGTGCCAGCAGTGTAGGTATCGAGCAGTACTTC. This encodes CASSVGIEQYF.

This clone was counted a few times. The chain employs TRBV7-3 and TRBJ2-2, with no clear D. Germline assignment: CDR1 SGHTA and CDR2 FQGTGA. V lost 4 bases, J lost 6 bases, and 12 bases lay in between. The CDR3 length is 14 residues. CDR3: CASSSSLWAGELFF. In DNA form, the CDR3 reads TGTGCCAGCAGCTCCTCGCTGTGGGCCGGGGAGCTGTTTTTT.

This clone was recorded once. The chain has TRBV9 and TRBJ2-3; tentatively, D is TRBD2 (6 bases). V lost 4 bases and J lost 6, with 15 bases in between. The V gene's germline CDR1 is SGDLS and CDR2 YYNGEE. The CDR3 is 14 amino acids. The CDR3 sequence is CASSRVGGADTQYF. CDR3 in DNA: TGTGCCAGCAGCCGAGTGGGGGGTGCCGATACGCAGTATTTT.

V is TRBV11-2 and J is TRBJ1-2, with no clear D. The CDR3 runs to 13 residues. Germline CDR1 reads SGHAT; CDR2 reads FQNNGV. Trimming stripped 4 bases from V and 2 bases from J, with 8 bases between. The CDR3 DNA follows: TGTGCCAGCAGCTGGGCGGGGAACTATGGCTACACCTTC. This gives the protein CASSWAGNYGYTF.

The chain uses TRBV10-1 and TRBJ2-1; unclear D gene. The CDR3 consists of 13 residues. Per germline, CDR1 WNHNN and CDR2 SYGVQD (reference sequence). V lost 7 bases and J 4 bases, leaving 11 bases between the germline ends. The DNA of the CDR3 is TGCGCCAGCACAAACAGAGAGTACAATGAGCAGTTCTTC. Its translation: CASTNREYNEQFF.

The rearrangement links TRBV5-8 to TRBJ1-5; no reliable D call. CDR1 SGHTS and CDR2 YDEGEE come from the germline V gene. Deletions cut 2 bases from V and 0 bases from J, with 3 bases between. CDR3 length equals 13 residues. The CDR3 DNA reads TGTGCCAGCAGCTTTAATAGCAATCAGCCCCAGCATTTT. Amino acid sequence: CASSFNSNQPQHF.

The chain links TRBV2 to TRBJ1-3; the match to TRBD1 covers 11 bases. The junction had 16 bases not matched to a gene; V was cut back by 3 bases and J by 0 bases. This CDR3 has 21 residues. CDR1 is SNHLY and CDR2 is FYNNEI in the germline V gene. The CDR3 DNA reads as TGTGCCAGCAGTGAGCGCCCCAGCGGGGGGACAGGGGGAGGCTCTGGAAACACCATATATTTT. Translating gives CASSERPSGGTGGGSGNTIYF.

The chain uses TRBV11-2 and TRBJ2-3; weak D call: TRBD2 (6 bases). CDR3 length equals 13 residues. The V gene lost 5 bases and the J gene lost 8 bases, with 14 bases spanning the gap. Germline-derived CDR1 and CDR2 are SGHAT and FQNNGV. CDR3 loop: CASSRGLDTTQYF. CDR3 DNA: TGTGCCAGCAGCAGGGGACTCGATACTACGCAGTATTTT.

The rearrangement uses TRBV30 and TRBJ2-5; a possible D gene is TRBD1 (6 bases). TRBJ2-7 explains the end of the DNA better; the J call may be wrong. The germline V gene encodes CDR1 GTSNPN and CDR2 SVGIG (reference sequence). This CDR3 is 16 amino acids long. The CDR3, as DNA: TGTGCCTGGAGTGTTTGGAAAGGGGGTTCCTCCTACGAGCAGTACTTC. Translation: CAWSVWKGGSSYEQYF.

CDR3 DNA: TGTGCCAGCAGCCGACTAGCGGGAGGGTCGACATACGAGCAGTACTTC. As protein: CASSRLAGGSTYEQYF. The chain is built from TRBV7-2 and TRBJ2-7, with 14 positions matching TRBD2. The CDR3 runs to 16 residues. V was clipped by 5 bases and J by 4 bases; unmatched bases: 7. From germline, CDR1 is SGHTA and CDR2 FQGNSA.

The chain joins TRBV2 to TRBJ1-5; TRBD1 is a possible D gene (6 bases). The V gene lost 7 bases and the J gene lost 3 bases, with 16 bases spanning the gap. The CDR3 sequence is 15 residues long. Germline V gene sequence: CDR1 SNHLY, CDR2 FYNNEI. CDR3 protein: CASTEGGQINQPQHF. The CDR3 nucleotides are TGTGCCAGCACCGAAGGGGGGCAGATCAATCAGCCCCAGCATTTT.

The chain has TRBV7-6 and TRBJ2-7; 11 positions match TRBD2. V lost 1 base to trimming and J lost 4 bases; unmatched junction nucleotides: 6. The CDR3 consists of 16 residues. CDR1 is SGHVS and CDR2 is FNYEAQ in the germline V gene. CDR3 region: CASSLGTSGSVYEQYF. CDR3 in DNA: TGTGCCAGCAGCTTAGGTACTAGCGGGAGTGTATACGAGCAGTACTTC. Drawing the rest from reference TRBV7-6 and TRBJ2-7, the complete variable domain is GAGVSQSPRYKVTKRGQDVALRCDPISGHVSLYWYRQALGQGPEFLTYFNYEAQQDKSGLPNDRFSAERPEGSISTLTIQRTEQRDSAMYRCASSLGTSGSVYEQYFGPGTRLTVT.

This chain connects TRBV7-9 to TRBJ2-7; the match to TRBD1 covers 9 bases. CDR3 length equals 16 residues. Germline CDR1 is SEHNR and CDR2 is FQNEAQ (reference sequence). V was clipped by 2 bases and J by 4 bases; unmatched bases: 9. The CDR3 loop reads CASSLLLGQGAYEQYF. The CDR3 DNA is TGTGCCAGCAGCTTACTATTGGGACAGGGTGCTTACGAGCAGTACTTC.

This chain links TRBV11-2 with TRBJ2-5; either TRBD1 or TRBD2 may supply D (6 bases each). Between the trimmed V and J ends, which lost 5 bases and 2 bases, there was a span of 18 bases. CDR3 length: 16 amino acids. The germline V gene encodes CDR1 SGHAT and CDR2 FQNNGV. The CDR3 DNA is TGTGCCAGCAGCACCCGACGGGGGCTTGTACAAGAGACCCAGTACTTC. Amino acid sequence: CASSTRRGLVQETQYF.

The chain joins TRBV7-2 to TRBJ2-3, with a possible D match to TRBD2 (5 bases). The CDR3 runs 16 residues. V gave up 5 bases and J gave up 0 bases, with 15 bases separating them. Germline CDR1 reads SGHTA; CDR2 reads FQGNSA. CDR3 amino acids: CASSEPYRTSTDTQYF. The CDR3 DNA is TGTGCCAGCAGCGAACCGTATCGGACTAGCACAGATACGCAGTATTTT.